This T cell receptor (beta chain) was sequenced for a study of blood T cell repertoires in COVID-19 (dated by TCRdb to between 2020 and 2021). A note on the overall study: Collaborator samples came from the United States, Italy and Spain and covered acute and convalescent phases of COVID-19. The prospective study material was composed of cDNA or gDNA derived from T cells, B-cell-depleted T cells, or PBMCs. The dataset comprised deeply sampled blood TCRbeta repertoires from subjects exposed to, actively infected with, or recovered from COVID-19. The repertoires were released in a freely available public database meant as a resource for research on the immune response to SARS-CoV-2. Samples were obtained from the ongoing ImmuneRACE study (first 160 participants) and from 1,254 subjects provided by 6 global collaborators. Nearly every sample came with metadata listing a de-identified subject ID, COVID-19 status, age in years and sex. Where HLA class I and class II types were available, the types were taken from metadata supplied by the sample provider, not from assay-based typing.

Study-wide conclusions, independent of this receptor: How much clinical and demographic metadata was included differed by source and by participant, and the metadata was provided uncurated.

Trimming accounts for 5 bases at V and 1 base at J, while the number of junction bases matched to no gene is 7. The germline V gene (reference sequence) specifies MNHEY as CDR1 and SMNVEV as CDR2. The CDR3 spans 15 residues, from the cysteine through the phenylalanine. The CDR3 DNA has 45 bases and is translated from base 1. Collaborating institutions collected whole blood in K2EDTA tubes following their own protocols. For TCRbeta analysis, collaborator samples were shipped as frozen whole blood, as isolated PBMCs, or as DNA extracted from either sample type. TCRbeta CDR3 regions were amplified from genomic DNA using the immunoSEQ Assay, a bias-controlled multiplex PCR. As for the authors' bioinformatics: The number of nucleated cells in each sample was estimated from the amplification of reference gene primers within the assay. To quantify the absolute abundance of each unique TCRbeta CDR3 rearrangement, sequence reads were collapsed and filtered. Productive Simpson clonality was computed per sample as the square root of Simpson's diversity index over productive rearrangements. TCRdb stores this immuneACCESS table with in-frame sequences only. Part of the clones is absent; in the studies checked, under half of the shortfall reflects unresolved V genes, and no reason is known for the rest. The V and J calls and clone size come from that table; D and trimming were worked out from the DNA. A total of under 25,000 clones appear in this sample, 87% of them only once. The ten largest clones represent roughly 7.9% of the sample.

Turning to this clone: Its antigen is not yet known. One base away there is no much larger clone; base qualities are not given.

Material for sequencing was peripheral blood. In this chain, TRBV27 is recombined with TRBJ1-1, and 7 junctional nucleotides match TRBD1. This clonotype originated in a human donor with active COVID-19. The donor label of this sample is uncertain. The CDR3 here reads CASSGYRGANTEAFF. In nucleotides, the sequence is TGTGCCAGCAGTGGCTACAGGGGAGCGAACACTGAAGCTTTCTTT.